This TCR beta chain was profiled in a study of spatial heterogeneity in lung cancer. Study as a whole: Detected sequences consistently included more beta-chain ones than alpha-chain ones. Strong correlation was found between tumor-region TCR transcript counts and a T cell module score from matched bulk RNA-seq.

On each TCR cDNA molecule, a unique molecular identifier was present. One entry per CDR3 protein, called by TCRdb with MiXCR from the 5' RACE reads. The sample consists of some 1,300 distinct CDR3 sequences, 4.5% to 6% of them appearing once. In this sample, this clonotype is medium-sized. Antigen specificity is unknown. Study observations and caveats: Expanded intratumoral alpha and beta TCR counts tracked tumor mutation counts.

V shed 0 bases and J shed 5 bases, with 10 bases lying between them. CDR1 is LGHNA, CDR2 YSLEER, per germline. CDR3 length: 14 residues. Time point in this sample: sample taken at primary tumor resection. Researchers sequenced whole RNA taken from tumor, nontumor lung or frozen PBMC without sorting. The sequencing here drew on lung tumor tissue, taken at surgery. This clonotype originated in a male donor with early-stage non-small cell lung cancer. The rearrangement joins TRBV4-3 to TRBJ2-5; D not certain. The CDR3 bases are TGCGCCAGCAGCCAAGATCGTCGGCCGGAGACCCAGTACTTC. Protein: CASSQDRRPETQYF.